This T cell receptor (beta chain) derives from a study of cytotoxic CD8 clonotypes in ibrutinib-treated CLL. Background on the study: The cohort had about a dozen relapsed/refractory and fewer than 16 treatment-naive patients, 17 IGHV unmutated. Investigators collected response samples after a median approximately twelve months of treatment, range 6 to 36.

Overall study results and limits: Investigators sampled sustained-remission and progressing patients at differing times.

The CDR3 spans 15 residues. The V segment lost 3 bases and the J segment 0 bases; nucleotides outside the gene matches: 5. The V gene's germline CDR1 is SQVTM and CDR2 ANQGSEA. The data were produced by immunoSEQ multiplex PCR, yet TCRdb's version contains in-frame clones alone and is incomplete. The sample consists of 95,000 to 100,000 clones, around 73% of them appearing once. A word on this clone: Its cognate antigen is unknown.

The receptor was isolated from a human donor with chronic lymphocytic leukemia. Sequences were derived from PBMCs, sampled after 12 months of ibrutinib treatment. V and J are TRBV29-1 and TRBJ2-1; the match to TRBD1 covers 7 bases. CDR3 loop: CSVDKTGSSYNEQFF. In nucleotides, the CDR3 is TGCAGCGTTGATAAGACAGGGAGCTCCTACAATGAGCAGTTCTTC.